These T cell receptor beta chains were read from a single sample in a study of blood T cell repertoires in COVID-19. Repertoires were generated with immunoSEQ multiplex PCR, while TCRdb's copy carries only in-frame clones and drops some. Counted here are fewer than 250,000 clones, approximately 90% occurring once; the ten biggest clones make up 4% to 5.5%. The sequenced sample consisted of peripheral blood. These receptor sequences come from a human donor in a cohort sampled during active COVID-19. CDR3s include the opening cysteine and the closing phenylalanine or tryptophan. A D gene is named only where the DNA matches it firmly. Only part of the rows carry a size: once, few, many, or a class if the clone is expanded.

>-|TRBV4-3|-|TRBJ2-6
CASSGGVASGANVLTF
TGCGCCAGCAGCGGCGGGGTCGCGTCTGGGGCCAACGTCCTGACTTTC
>-|TRBV5-1|-|TRBJ1-3
CASSFGREGNTIYF
TGCGCCAGCAGCTTTGGCAGGGAAGGAAACACCATATATTTT
>-|TRBV6-1|once|TRBJ2-6
CASSRASGANVLTF
TGTGCCAGTAGCAGGGCCTCTGGGGCCAACGTCCTGACTTTC
>-|TRBV19|-|TRBJ2-3
CASIPTGGSSTDTQYF
TGTGCCAGTATACCAACAGGCGGTTCTAGCACAGATACGCAGTATTTT
>TRBD2|TRBV7-9|-|TRBJ2-7
CASSFSGGWYEQYF
TGTGCCAGCAGCTTTAGCGGGGGTTGGTACGAGCAGTACTTC
>TRBD2|TRBV9|-|TRBJ2-3
CASSVSSGGPSTDTQYF
TGTGCCAGCAGCGTATCTAGCGGGGGCCCTAGCACAGATACGCAGTATTTT
>-|TRBV4-1|-|TRBJ1-1
CASSQDRAGTEAFF
TGCGCCAGCAGCCAAGATCGGGCGGGAACTGAAGCTTTCTTT
>TRBD1|TRBV6-6|-|TRBJ1-2
CASSGQEDGYTF
TGTGCCAGCAGCGGACAGGAGGATGGCTACACCTTC
>TRBD1|TRBV9|-|TRBJ1-2
CASSDDRALSYGYTF
TGTGCCAGCAGCGATGACAGGGCCTTATCCTATGGCTACACCTTC
>TRBD2|TRBV10-3|-|TRBJ2-7
CAISESIRAGGYEQYF
TGTGCCATCAGTGAGTCGATTCGAGCGGGAGGCTACGAGCAGTACTTC
>TRBD2|TRBV30|-|TRBJ2-7
CAWRDPGLAGGPGYEQYF
TGTGCCTGGAGGGACCCAGGACTAGCGGGAGGCCCCGGTTACGAGCAGTACTTC
>TRBD1|TRBV30|-|TRBJ2-7
CAWTGTGSYEQYF
TGTGCCTGGACCGGGACAGGGTCCTACGAGCAGTACTTC
>TRBD1|TRBV2|-|TRBJ1-2
CASSVSSNRDRVAYGYTF
TGTGCCAGCAGTGTTAGCTCAAATAGGGACAGGGTAGCCTATGGCTACACCTTC
>TRBD1|TRBV30|-|TRBJ1-1
CAWDREVSTEAFF
TGTGCCTGGGACAGGGAAGTATCTACGGAAGCTTTCTTT
>-|TRBV6-1|-|TRBJ2-2
CASSETTLTGELFF
TGTGCCAGCAGTGAAACGACTCTCACCGGGGAGCTGTTTTTT
>-|TRBV6-4|-|TRBJ2-1
CASSSGTYQFF
TGTGCCAGCAGTTCCGGGACATATCAGTTCTTC
>-|TRBV7-2|-|TRBJ1-5
CASSLGSGFNQPQHF
TGTGCCAGCAGCTTAGGATCGGGTTTCAATCAGCCCCAGCATTTT
>TRBD2|TRBV2|-|TRBJ2-7
CASSGTSGSYEQYF
TGTGCCAGCAGTGGGACTAGCGGGAGCTACGAGCAGTACTTC
>TRBD1|TRBV28|-|TRBJ1-6
CASSETGGDNSPLHF
TGTGCCAGCAGCGAGACAGGGGGCGATAATTCACCCCTCCACTTT
>-|TRBV6-5|-|TRBJ1-1
CASRQVYTNTEAFF
TGTGCCAGTAGACAGGTTTATACGAACACTGAAGCTTTCTTT
>TRBD1|TRBV28|-|TRBJ2-7
CASSLPPDRADEQYF
TGTGCCAGCAGTTTACCCCCGGACAGGGCGGACGAGCAGTACTTC
>TRBD2|TRBV10-1|-|TRBJ2-1
CASGTSGRAEQFF
TGCGCCAGCGGGACTAGCGGGAGGGCAGAGCAGTTCTTC
>-|TRBV6-5|-|TRBJ1-3
CASSPDSLLNTIYF
TGTGCCAGCAGTCCGGACTCACTGTTAAACACCATATATTTT
>TRBD1|TRBV7-2|-|TRBJ1-1
CASSPVTGGKMPEAFF
TGTGCCAGCAGCCCGGTGACAGGGGGCAAGATGCCTGAAGCTTTCTTT
>TRBD1|TRBV5-1|-|TRBJ1-6
CASSLASRTGGNSPLHF
TGCGCCAGCAGCTTGGCCAGTCGGACAGGGGGTAATTCACCCCTCCACTTT
>TRBD2|TRBV9|-|TRBJ2-1
CASSPGGGLAGFNEQFF
TGTGCCAGCAGCCCCGGAGGGGGACTAGCGGGCTTCAATGAGCAGTTCTTC
>-|TRBV27|-|TRBJ1-1
CASSPGNTEAFF
TGTGCCAGCAGTCCCGGGAACACTGAAGCTTTCTTT
>-|TRBV12-3/TRBV12-4|-|TRBJ2-1
CASSFRYEQFF
TGTGCCAGCAGTTTTCGGTATGAGCAGTTCTTC
>-|TRBV1|once|TRBJ1-5
CTSGNRPTDLHNQPQHF
TGCACCAGCGGGAACCGTCCGACAGACCTTCACAATCAGCCCCAGCATTTT
>-|TRBV5-6|-|TRBJ2-3
CASSLRLVGADTQYF
TGTGCCAGCAGCTTGCGACTAGTCGGCGCAGATACGCAGTATTTT
>-|TRBV7-2|-|TRBJ2-1
CASSPHEADNEQFF
TGTGCCAGCAGCCCCCACGAGGCGGACAATGAGCAGTTCTTC
>TRBD1|TRBV7-9|once|TRBJ2-7
CASSRDGQGTSYEQYF
TGTGCCAGCAGCCGCGACGGACAGGGGACCTCCTACGAGCAGTACTTC
>-|TRBV29-1|-|TRBJ2-3
CSGLVREGTDTQYF
TGCAGCGGTTTAGTGAGGGAGGGCACAGATACGCAGTATTTT
>-|TRBV3-1/TRBV3-2|few|TRBJ1-2
CASSQISTTNGYTF
TGTGCCAGCAGCCAAATCAGCACCACTAATGGCTACACCTTC
>TRBD2|TRBV19|-|TRBJ2-1
CASTQDSGIYNEQFF
TGTGCCAGTACCCAGGATAGCGGGATCTACAATGAGCAGTTCTTC
>-|TRBV6-6|-|TRBJ1-1
CASTQTGRNTEAFF
TGTGCCAGCACCCAAACAGGGAGGAACACTGAAGCTTTCTTT
>-|TRBV28|-|TRBJ2-7
CASSSPSGRSARPGSYEQYF
TGTGCCAGCAGTTCCCCCTCGGGCAGATCAGCCCGCCCAGGGTCCTACGAGCAGTACTTC
>-|TRBV2|-|TRBJ1-5
CASSVGVNQPQHF
TGTGCCAGCAGTGTAGGGGTAAATCAGCCCCAGCATTTT
>-|TRBV7-2|-|TRBJ2-1
CASSLGSSGNEQFF
TGTGCCAGCAGCTTAGGTTCGAGTGGTAATGAGCAGTTCTTC
>TRBD2|TRBV29-1|-|TRBJ2-7
CSVLTGTSIEQYF
TGCAGCGTTTTGACCGGGACTAGCATCGAGCAGTACTTC
>TRBD2|TRBV7-2|-|TRBJ2-1
CASSSPGLAGAGSYNEQFF
TGTGCCAGCAGCTCACCGGGACTAGCGGGAGCAGGGTCCTACAATGAGCAGTTCTTC